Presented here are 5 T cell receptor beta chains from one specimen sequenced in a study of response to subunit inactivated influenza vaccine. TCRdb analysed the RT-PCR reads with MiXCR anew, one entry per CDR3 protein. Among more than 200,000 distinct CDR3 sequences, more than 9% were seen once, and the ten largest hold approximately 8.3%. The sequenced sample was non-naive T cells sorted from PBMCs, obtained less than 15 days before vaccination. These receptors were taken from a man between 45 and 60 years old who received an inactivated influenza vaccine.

CDR3 residues: CASGSGTYNEQFF. For the CDR3, the DNA is TGTGCCAGCGGTAGCGGGACCTACAATGAGCAGTTCTTC. The chain combines TRBV6-6 with TRBJ2-1; 8 bases line up with TRBD2. The CDR3 runs to 13 residues. Germline values: CDR1 MNHNY, CDR2 SVGAGI (reference sequence). V lost 8 bases to trimming and J lost 2 bases; unmatched junction nucleotides: 2.

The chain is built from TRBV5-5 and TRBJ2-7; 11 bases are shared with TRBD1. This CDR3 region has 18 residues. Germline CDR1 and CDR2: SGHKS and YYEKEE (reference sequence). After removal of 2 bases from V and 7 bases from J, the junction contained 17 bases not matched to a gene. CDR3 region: CASSFRPQPGQGEREQYF. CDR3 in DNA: TGTGCCAGCAGCTTCCGCCCCCAACCGGGACAGGGGGAGAGGGAGCAGTACTTC.

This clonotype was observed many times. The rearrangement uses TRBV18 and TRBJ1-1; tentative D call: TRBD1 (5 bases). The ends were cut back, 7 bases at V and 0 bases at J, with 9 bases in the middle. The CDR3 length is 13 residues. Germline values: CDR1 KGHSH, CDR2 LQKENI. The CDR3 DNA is TGTGCCAGCTTCGCAGGGATGAACACTGAAGCTTTCTTT. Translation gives CASFAGMNTEAFF.

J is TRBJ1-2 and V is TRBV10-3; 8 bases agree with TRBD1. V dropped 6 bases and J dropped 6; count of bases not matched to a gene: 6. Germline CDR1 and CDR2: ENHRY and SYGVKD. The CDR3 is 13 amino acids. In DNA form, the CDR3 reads TGTGCCATCAGCGGACAGGGAAACGATGGCTACACCTTC. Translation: CAISGQGNDGYTF.

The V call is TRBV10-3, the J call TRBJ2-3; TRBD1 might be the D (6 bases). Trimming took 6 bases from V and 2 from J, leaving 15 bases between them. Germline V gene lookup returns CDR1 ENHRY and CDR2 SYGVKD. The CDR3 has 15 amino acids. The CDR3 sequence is CAIRDRVTNTDTQYF. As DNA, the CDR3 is TGTGCCATCAGGGACAGAGTCACAAACACAGATACGCAGTATTTT.